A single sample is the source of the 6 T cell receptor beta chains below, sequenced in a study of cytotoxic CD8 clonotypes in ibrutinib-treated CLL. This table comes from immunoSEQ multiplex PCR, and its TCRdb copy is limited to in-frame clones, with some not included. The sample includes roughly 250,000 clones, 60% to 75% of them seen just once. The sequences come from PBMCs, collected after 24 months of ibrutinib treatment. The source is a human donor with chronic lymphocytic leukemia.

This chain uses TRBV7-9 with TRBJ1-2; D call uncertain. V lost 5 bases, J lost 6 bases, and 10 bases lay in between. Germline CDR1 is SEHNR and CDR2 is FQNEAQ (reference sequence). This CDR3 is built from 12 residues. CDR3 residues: CASSAETHGYTF. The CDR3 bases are TGTGCCAGCAGCGCAGAGACCCATGGCTACACCTTC.

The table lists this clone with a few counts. The CDR3 here is CASKSTGEKLFF. DNA of the CDR3: TGTGCCAGCAAGTCGACGGGGGAAAAACTGTTTTTT. The J gene is TRBJ1-4, the V gene TRBV7-8; D is unclear. The V and J ends lost 7 bases and 8 bases respectively, with 11 bases between them. CDR3 length: 12 amino acids. Germline CDR1 is SGHVS and CDR2 is FQNEAQ.

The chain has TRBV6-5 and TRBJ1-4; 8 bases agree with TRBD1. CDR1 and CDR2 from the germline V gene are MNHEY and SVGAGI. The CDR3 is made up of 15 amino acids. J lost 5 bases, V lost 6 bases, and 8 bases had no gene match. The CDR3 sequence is CASRPLGQANEKLFF. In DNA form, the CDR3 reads TGTGCCAGCAGGCCCTTGGGACAGGCGAATGAAAAACTGTTTTTT.

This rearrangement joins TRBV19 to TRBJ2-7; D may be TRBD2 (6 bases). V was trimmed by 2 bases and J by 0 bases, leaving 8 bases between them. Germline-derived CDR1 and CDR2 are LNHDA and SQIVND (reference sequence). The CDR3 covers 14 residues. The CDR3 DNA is TGTGCCAGTAGTATACTCGGGAGCTCCTACGAGCAGTACTTC. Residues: CASSILGSSYEQYF.

The CDR3 loop reads CASRSTGSGTEAFF. In DNA form, the CDR3 reads TGTGCCAGCAGAAGCACAGGGTCTGGCACTGAAGCTTTCTTT. The gene calls are TRBV27 and TRBJ1-1; a weak D match, TRBD1 (6 bases). Trimming cost V 6 bases and J 4 bases, with 15 bases left between them. CDR1 is MNHEY, CDR2 SMNVEV, per germline (reference sequence). The CDR3 covers 14 residues.

CDR3 in DNA: TGTGCCAGTAGTAGCTCATCGGGGAAGGGGTCCGAGACCCAGTACTTC. Amino acid sequence: CASSSSSGKGSETQYF. The rearrangement links TRBV19 to TRBJ2-5; D tentatively reads TRBD1 or TRBD2 (5 bases each). The CDR3 sequence is 16 residues long. Deletions cut 4 bases from V and 5 bases from J, with 20 bases between. The V gene's germline CDR1 is LNHDA and CDR2 SQIVND (reference sequence).